This TCR beta chain was profiled in a study of cytomegalovirus exposure and HLA in healthy donors. Study conclusions and caveats: In vitro checks showed that three CMV-associated chains really do target CMV antigens.

V lost 3 bases, J lost 4 bases, and 4 bases stayed unmatched. This CDR3 is 16 amino acids long. Per germline, CDR1 SEHNR and CDR2 FQNEAQ (reference sequence). A note on this clone: The antigen is undetermined.

Clones were sequenced by immunoSEQ multiplex PCR, and TCRdb holds only the in-frame ones, with some missing. Of some 140,000 clones detected, 84% appear once; the ten largest clones hold approximately 1.4%. V is TRBV7-9 and J is TRBJ1-6, with 9 bases that match TRBD1. The source is a woman in her thirties in good health and CMV-seronegative. Sequencing used PBMCs. The DNA of the CDR3 is TGTGCCAGCAGCTTGAAACAGGGGGCGTATAATTCACCCCTCCACTTT. It encodes CASSLKQGAYNSPLHF.